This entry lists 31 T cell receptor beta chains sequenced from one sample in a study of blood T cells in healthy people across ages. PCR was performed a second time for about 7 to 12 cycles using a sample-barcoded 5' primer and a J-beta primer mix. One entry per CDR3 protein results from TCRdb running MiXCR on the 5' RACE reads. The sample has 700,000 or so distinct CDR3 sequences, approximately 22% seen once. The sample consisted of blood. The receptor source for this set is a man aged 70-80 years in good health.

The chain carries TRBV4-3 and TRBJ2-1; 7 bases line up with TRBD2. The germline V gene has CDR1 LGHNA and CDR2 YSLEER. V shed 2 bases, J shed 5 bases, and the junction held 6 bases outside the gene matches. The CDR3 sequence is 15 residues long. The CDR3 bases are TGCGCCAGCAGCCAATTTAGCGGGTTCAACAATGAGCAGTTCTTC. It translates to CASSQFSGFNNEQFF.

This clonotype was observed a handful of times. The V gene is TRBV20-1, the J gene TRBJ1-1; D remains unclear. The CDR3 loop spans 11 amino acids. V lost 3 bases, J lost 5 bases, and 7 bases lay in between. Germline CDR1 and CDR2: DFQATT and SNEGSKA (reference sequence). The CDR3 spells CSASGRTEAFF. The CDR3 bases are TGCAGTGCTAGCGGGAGAACTGAAGCTTTCTTT.

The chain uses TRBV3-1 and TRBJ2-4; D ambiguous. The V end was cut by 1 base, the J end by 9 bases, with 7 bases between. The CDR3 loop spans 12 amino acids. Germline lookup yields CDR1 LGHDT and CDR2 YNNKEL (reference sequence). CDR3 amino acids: CASSQGRTIQYF. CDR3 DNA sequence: TGTGCCAGCAGCCAAGGCAGAACCATTCAGTACTTC. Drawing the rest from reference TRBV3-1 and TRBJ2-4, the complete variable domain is DTAVSQTPKYLVTQMGNDKSIKCEQNLGHDTMYWYKQDSKKFLKIMFSYNNKELIINETVPNRFSPKSPDKAHLNLHINSLELGDSAVYFCASSQGRTIQYFGAGTRLSVL.

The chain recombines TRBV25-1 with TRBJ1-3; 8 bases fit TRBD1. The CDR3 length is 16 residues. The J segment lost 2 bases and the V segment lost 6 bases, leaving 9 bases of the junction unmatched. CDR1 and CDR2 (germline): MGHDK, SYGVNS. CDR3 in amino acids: CASSISQGAAGNTIYF. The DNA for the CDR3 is TGTGCCAGCAGCATTTCTCAGGGGGCGGCTGGAAACACCATATATTTT.

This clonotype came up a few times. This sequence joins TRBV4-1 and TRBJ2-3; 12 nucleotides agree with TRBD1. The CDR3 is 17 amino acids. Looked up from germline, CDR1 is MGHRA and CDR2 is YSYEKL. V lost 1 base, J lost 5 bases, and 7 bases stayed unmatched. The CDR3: CASSQGGTGGLLDTQYF. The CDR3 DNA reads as TGCGCCAGCAGCCAAGGGGGGACAGGGGGCCTGTTAGATACGCAGTATTTT.

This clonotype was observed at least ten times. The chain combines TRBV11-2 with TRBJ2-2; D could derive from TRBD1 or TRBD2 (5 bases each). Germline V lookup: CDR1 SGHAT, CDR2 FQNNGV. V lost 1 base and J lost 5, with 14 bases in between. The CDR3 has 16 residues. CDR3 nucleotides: TGTGCCAGCAGCTTAGGTTCGCTAGCAGGGACCGGGGAGCTGTTTTTT. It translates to CASSLGSLAGTGELFF.

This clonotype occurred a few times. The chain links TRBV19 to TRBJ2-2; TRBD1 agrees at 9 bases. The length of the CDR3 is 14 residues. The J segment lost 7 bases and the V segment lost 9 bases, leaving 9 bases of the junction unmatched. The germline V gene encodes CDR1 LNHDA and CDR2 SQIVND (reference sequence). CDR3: CASRPQGAGGELFF. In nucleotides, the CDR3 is TGTGCCAGCCGACCACAGGGGGCCGGCGGGGAGCTGTTTTTT.

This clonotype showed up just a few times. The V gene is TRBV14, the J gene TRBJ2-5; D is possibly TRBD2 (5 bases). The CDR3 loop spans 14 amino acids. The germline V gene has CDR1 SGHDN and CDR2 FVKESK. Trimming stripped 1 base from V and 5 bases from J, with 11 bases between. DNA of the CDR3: TGTGCCAGCAGCCAAGTACTAGTTTTTGAGACCCAGTACTTC. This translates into CASSQVLVFETQYF.

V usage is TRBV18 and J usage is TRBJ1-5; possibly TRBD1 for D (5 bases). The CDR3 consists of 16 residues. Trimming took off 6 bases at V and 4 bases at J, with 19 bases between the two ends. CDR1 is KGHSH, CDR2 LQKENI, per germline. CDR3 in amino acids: CASSREEGIRNQPQHF. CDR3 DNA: TGTGCCAGCTCCCGCGAAGAGGGGATAAGGAATCAGCCCCAGCATTTT.

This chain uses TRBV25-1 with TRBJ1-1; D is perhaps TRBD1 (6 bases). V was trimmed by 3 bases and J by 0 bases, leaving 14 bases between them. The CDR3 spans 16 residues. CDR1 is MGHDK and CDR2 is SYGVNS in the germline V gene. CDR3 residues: CASSDWGALMNTEAFF. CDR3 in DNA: TGTGCCAGCAGTGATTGGGGGGCCCTCATGAACACTGAAGCTTTCTTT.

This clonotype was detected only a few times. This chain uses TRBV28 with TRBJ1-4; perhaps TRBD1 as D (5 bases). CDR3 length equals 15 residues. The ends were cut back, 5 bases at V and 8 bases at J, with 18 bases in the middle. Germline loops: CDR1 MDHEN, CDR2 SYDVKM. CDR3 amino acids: CASSIAGPGDEKLFF. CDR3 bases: TGTGCCAGCAGTATCGCCGGGCCGGGGGACGAAAAACTGTTTTTT.

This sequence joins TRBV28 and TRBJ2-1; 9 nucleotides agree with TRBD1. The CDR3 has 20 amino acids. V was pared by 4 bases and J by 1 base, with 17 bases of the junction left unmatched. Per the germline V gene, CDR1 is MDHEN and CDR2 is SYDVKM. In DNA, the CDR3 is TGTGCCAGCAGTTCCGAAGGGATTTCGGGACAGGGTGGGTCCTACAATGAGCAGTTCTTC. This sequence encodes CASSSEGISGQGGSYNEQFF. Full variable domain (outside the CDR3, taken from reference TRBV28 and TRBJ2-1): DVKVTQSSRYLVKRTGEKVFLECVQDMDHENMFWYRQDPGLGLRLIYFSYDVKMKEKGDIPEGYSVSREKKERFSLILESASTNQTSMYLCASSSEGISGQGGSYNEQFFGPGTRLTVL.

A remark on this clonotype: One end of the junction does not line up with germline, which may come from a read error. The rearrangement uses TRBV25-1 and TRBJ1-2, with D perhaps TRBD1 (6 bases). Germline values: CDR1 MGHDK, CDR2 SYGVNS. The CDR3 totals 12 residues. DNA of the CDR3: TGTGTCAGCAGTGAATTCAGGGGTGGCTACACCTTC. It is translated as CVSSEFRGGYTF.

CDR3 region: CASSSHLGIMNTEAFF. In DNA, the CDR3 is TGTGCCAGCAGCTCCCACCTAGGGATCATGAACACTGAAGCTTTCTTT. The rearrangement uses TRBV7-2 and TRBJ1-1; no definite D call. The CDR3 has 16 amino acids. In germline, CDR1 is SGHTA, CDR2 FQGNSA. V lost 4 bases and J lost 0, with 15 bases in between.

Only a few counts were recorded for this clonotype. The CDR3 coding sequence is TGCAGCGTTGGGACAGGGGTTCCCTACGAGCAGTACGTC. This encodes CSVGTGVPYEQYV. The chain employs TRBV29-1 and TRBJ2-7; 9 bases map to TRBD1. The CDR3 length is 13 residues. The trim removed 4 bases at V and 2 bases at J, leaving 3 bases unmatched. From germline, CDR1 is SQVTM and CDR2 ANQGSEA.

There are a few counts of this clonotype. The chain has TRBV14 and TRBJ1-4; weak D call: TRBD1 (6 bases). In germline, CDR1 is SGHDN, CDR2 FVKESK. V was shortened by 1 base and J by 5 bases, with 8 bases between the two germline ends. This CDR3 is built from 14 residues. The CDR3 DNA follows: TGTGCCAGCAGCCAAGTGGACAGCAATGAAAAACTGTTTTTT. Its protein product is CASSQVDSNEKLFF.

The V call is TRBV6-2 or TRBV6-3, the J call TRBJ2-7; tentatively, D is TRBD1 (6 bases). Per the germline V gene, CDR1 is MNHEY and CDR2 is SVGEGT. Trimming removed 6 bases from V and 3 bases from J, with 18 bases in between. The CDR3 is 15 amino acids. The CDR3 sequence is CASRPTRGLNYEQYV. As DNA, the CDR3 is TGTGCCAGCAGACCCACCAGGGGTCTGAACTACGAGCAGTACGTC.

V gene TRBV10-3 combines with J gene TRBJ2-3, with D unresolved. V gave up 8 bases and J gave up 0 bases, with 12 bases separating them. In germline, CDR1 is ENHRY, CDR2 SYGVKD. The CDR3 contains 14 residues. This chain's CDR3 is CAIRLTSSTDTQYF. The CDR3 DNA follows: TGTGCCATCCGACTTACCTCAAGCACAGATACGCAGTATTTT.

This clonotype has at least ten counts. The CDR3 loop is CASSLVTFIGDLSFYGYTF. As DNA, the CDR3 is TGTGCCAGCAGCTTGGTAACGTTTATCGGGGACCTAAGCTTTTATGGCTACACCTTC. This sequence joins TRBV5-6 and TRBJ1-2; tentatively, D is TRBD1 (5 bases). Trimming removed 0 bases from V and 5 bases from J, with 26 bases in between. The germline gives CDR1 SGHDT, CDR2 YYEEEE. The CDR3 runs to 19 residues.

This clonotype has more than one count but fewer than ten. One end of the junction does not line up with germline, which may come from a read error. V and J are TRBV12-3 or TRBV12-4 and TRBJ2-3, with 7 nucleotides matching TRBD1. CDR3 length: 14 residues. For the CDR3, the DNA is TGTGCCAGCAGTGCCCCCCTTGGGACAGATACGCAGTGTTTT. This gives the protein CASSAPLGTDTQCF.

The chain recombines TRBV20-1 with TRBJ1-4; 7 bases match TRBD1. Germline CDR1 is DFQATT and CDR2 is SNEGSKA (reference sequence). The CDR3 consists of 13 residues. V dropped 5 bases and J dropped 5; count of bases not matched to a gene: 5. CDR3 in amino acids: CSALDRKNEKLFF. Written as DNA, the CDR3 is TGCAGTGCTTTGGACAGGAAAAATGAAAAACTGTTTTTT.

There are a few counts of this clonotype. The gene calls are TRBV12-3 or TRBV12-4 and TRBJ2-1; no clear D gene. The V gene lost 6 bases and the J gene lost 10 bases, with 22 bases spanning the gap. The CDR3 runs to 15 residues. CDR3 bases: TGTGCCAGCAGCCCAAAGTTCCCCTTTTTAGAGGAGCAGTTCTTC. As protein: CASSPKFPFLEEQFF.

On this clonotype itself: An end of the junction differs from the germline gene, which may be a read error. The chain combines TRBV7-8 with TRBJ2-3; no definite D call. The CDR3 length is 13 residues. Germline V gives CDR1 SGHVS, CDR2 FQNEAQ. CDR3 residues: CASSLAPTYTQYF. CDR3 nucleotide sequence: TGTGCCAGCAGCTTAGCCCCCACATATACGCAGTATTTT.

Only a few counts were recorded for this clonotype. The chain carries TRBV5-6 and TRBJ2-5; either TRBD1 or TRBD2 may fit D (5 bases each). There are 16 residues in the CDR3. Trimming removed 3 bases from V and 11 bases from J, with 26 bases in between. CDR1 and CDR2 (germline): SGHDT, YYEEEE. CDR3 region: CASSSRHWSVRGEQYF. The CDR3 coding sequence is TGTGCCAGCAGCTCGCGCCATTGGTCAGTCCGAGGGGAGCAGTACTTC. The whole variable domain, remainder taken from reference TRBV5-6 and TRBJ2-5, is DAGVTQSPTHLIKTRGQQVTLRCSPKSGHDTVSWYQQALGQGPQFIFQYYEEEERQRGNFPDRFSGHQFPNYSSELNVNALLLGDSALYLCASSSRHWSVRGEQYFGPGTRLLVL.

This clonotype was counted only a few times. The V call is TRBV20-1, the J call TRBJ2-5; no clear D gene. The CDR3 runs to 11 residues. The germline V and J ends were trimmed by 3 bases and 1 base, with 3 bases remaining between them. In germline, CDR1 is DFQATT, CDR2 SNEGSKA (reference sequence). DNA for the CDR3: TGCAGTGCTAGGTTCCAAGAGACCCAGTACTTC. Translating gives CSARFQETQYF.

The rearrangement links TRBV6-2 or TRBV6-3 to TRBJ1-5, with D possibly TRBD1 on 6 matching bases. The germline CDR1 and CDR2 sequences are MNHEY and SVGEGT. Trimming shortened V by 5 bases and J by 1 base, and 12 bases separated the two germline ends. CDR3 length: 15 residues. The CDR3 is CASSRPGTSNQPQHF. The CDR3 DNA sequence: TGTGCCAGCAGTCGTCCGGGGACAAGCAATCAGCCCCAGCATTTT.

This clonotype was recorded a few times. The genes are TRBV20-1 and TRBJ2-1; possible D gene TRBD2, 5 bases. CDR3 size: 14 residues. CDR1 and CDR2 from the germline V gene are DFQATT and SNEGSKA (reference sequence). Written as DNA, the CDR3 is TGCACCGGAGGACGGAGGTTGTCTTCCAATGAGCAGTTCTTC. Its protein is CTGGRRLSSNEQFF.

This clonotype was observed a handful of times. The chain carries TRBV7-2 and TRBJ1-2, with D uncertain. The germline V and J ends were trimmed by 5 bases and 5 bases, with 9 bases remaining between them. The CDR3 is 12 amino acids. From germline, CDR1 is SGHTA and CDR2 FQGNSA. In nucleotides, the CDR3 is TGTGCCAGCAGCGACGACCTTTATGGCTACACCTTC. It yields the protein CASSDDLYGYTF.

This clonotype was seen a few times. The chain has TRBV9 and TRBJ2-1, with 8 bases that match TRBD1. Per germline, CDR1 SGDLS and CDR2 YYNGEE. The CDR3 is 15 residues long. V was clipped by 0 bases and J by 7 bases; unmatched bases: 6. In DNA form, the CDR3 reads TGTGCCAGCAGCGTAGGGGGACAGGTGGGGAATGAGCAGTTCTTC. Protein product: CASSVGGQVGNEQFF.

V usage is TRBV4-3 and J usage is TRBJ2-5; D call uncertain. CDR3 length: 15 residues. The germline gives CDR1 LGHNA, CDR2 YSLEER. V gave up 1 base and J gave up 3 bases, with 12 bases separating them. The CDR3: CASSQALGPEETQYF. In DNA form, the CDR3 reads TGCGCCAGCAGCCAAGCCTTAGGTCCAGAAGAGACCCAGTACTTC.

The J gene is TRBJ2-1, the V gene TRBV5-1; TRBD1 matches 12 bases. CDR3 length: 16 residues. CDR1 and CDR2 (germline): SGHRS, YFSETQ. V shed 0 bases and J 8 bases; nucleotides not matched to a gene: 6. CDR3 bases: TGCGCCAGCAGCTTGGAAGGGACAGGGGGCATCGATGAGCAGTTCTTC. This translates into CASSLEGTGGIDEQFF.